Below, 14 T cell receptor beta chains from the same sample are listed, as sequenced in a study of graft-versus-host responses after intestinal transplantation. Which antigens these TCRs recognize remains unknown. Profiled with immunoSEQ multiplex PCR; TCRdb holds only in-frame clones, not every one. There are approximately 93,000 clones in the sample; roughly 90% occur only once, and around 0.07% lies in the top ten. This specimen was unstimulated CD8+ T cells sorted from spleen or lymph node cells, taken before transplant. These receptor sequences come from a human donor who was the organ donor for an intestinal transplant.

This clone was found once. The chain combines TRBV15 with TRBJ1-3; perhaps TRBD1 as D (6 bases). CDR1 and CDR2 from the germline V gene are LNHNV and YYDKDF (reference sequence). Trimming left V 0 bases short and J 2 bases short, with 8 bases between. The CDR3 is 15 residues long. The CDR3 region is CATSRDRGPGNTIYF. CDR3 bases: TGTGCCACCAGCAGAGACAGGGGTCCTGGAAACACCATATATTTT.

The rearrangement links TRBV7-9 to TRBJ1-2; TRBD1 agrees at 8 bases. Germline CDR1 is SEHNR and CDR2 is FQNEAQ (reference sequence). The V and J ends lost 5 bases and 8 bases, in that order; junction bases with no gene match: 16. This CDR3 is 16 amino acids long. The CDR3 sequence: CASSPGQGEYFGGYTF. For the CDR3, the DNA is TGTGCCAGCAGCCCAGGACAGGGAGAATATTTTGGGGGCTACACCTTC.

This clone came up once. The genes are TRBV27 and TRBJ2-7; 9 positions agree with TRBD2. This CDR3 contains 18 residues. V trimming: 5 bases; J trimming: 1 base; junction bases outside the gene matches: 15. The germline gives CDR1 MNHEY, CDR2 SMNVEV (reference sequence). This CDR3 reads CASSHIGSGRRSSYEQYF. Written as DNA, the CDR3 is TGTGCCAGCAGTCACATAGGGAGCGGGAGGAGAAGTTCCTACGAGCAGTACTTC.

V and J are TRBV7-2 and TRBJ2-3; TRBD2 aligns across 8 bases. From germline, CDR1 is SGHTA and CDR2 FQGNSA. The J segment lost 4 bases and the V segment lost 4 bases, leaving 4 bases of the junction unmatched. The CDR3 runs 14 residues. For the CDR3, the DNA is TGTGCCAGCAGCTCGCGGACTAGCCCAGATACGCAGTATTTT. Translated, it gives CASSSRTSPDTQYF.

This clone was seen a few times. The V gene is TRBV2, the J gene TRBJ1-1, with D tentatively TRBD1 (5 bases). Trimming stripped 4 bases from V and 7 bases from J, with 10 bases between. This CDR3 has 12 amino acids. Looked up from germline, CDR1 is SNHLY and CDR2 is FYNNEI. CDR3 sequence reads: CASSGRGNEAFF. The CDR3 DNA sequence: TGTGCCAGCAGTGGGCGGGGGAATGAAGCTTTCTTT.

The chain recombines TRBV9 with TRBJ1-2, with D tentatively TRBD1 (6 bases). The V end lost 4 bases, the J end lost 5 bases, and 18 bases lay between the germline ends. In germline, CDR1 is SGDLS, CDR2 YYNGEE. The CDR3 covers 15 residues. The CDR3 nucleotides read TGTGCCAGCAGCCCGGGGGAGGGGGGGATGTATGGCTACACCTTC. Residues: CASSPGEGGMYGYTF. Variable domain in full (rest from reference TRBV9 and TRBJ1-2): DSGVTQTPKHLITATGQRVTLRCSPRSGDLSVYWYQQSLDQGLQFLIQYYNGEERAKGNILERFSAQQFPDLHSELNLSSLELGDSALYFCASSPGEGGMYGYTFGSGTRLTVV.

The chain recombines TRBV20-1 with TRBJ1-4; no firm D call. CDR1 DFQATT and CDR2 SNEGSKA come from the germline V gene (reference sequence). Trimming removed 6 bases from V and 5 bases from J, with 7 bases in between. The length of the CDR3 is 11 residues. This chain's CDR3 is CSAPENEKLFF. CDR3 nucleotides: TGCAGTGCCCCCGAGAATGAAAAACTGTTTTTT.

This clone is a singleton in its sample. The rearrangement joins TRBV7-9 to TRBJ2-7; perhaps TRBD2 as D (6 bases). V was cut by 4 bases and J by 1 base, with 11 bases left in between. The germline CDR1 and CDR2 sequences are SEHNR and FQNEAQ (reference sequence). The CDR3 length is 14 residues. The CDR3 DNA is TGTGCCAGCAGCTCATCGGGACTTTCCTACGAGCAGTACTTC. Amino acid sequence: CASSSSGLSYEQYF.

CDR3 residues: CASSQTGGAETQYF. For the CDR3, the DNA is TGTGCCAGCAGTCAAACAGGGGGCGCAGAGACCCAGTACTTC. The V and J genes are TRBV28 and TRBJ2-5; TRBD1 matches at 9 bases. V lost 5 bases to trimming and J lost 4 bases; unmatched junction nucleotides: 5. CDR3 length: 14 residues. The germline gives CDR1 MDHEN, CDR2 SYDVKM.

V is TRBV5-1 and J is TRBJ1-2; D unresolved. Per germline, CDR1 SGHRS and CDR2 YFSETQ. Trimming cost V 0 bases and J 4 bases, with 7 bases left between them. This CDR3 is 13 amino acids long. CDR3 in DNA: TGCGCCAGCAGCTTGGACAGAATCTATGGCTACACCTTC. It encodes CASSLDRIYGYTF.

The CDR3: CASSPGDRGAGNTEAFF. CDR3 bases: TGTGCCAGCAGCCCTGGGGACAGGGGCGCGGGGAACACTGAAGCTTTCTTT. J is TRBJ1-1 and V is TRBV7-8; the match to TRBD1 covers 10 bases. The CDR3 is made up of 17 amino acids. Trimming took 5 bases from V and 1 from J; bases not matched to a gene: 10. CDR1 is SGHVS, CDR2 FQNEAQ, per germline.

The CDR3 bases are TGCGCCAGCAGCCACCTATACGATACAGGGTCTGGCGGTGGCTACACCTTC. It encodes CASSHLYDTGSGGGYTF. The chain links TRBV4-1 to TRBJ1-2; tentative D call: TRBD1 (6 bases). Between the trimmed V and J ends, which lost 3 bases and 7 bases, there was a span of 24 bases. From germline, CDR1 is MGHRA and CDR2 YSYEKL. CDR3 length: 17 residues.

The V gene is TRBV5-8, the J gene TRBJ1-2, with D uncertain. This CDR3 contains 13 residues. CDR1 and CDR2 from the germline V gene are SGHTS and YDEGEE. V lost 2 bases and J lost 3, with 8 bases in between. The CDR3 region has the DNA TGTGCCAGCAGCTTTTGGCAATACTATGGCTACACCTTC. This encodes CASSFWQYYGYTF. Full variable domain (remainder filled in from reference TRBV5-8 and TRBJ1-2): EAGVTQSPTHLIKTRGQQATLRCSPISGHTSVYWYQQALGLGLQFLLWYDEGEERNRGNFPPRFSGRQFPNYSSELNVNALELEDSALYLCASSFWQYYGYTFGSGTRLTVV.

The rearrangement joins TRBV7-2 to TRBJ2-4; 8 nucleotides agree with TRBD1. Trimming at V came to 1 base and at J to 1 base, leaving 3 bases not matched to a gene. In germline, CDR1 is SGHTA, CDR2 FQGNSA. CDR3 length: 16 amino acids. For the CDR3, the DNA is TGTGCCAGCAGCTTAGGGGGACAGGTGGCCAAAAACATTCAGTACTTC. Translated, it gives CASSLGGQVAKNIQYF.